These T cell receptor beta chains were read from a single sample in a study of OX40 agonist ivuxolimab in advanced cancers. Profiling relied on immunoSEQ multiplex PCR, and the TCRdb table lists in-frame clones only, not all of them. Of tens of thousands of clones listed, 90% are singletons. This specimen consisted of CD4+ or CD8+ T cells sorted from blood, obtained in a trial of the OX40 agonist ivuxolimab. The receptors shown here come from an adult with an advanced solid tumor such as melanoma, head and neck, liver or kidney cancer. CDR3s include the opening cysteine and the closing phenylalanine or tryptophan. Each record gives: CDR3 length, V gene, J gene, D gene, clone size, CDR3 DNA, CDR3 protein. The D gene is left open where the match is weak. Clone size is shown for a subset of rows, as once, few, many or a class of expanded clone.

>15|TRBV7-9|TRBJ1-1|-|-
TGTGCCAGCACCCACGGAGGATTTGGGGACACTGAAGCTTTCTTT
CASTHGGFGDTEAFF
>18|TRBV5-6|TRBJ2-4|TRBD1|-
TGTGCCAGCAGCACCGTCCGGACAGGCCTACTAGCCAAAAACATTCAGTACTTC
CASSTVRTGLLAKNIQYF
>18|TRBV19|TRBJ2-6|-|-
TGTGCCAGTAGTATAGGCGGGGTCCCCAGCTCTGGGGCCAACGTCCTGACTTTC
CASSIGGVPSSGANVLTF
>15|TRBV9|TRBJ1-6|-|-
TGTGCCAGCAGCGGTCACGGGACGCTAAATTCACCCCTCCACTTT
CASSGHGTLNSPLHF
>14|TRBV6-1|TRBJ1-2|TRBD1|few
TGTGCCAGCAGTGCCGGGACAGGGGGCTATGGCTACACCTTC
CASSAGTGGYGYTF
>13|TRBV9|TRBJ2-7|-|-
TGTGCCAGCAGCGTAGACGCAGGGACGGAGCAGTACTTC
CASSVDAGTEQYF
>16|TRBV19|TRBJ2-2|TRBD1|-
TGTGCCAGTAGTATAGCAGGGGGCTGGGACACCGGGGAGCTGTTTTTT
CASSIAGGWDTGELFF
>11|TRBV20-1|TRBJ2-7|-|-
TGCAGCGCCCTCCACTCCTACGAGCAGTACTTC
CSALHSYEQYF
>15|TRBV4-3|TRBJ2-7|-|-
TGCGCCAGCAGCCAACAACTAGCCCGAGGCAACGAGCAGTACTTC
CASSQQLARGNEQYF
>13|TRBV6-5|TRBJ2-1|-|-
TGTGCCAGCAGTTCCGAGGGGGGTTTTGGGCAGTTCTTC
CASSSEGGFGQFF
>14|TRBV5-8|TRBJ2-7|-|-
TGTGCCAGCAGCTTAAGAGACAGGGCGGACTATGTGTACTTC
CASSLRDRADYVYF
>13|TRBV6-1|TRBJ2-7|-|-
TGTGCCAGCAGTGAAACGTGGGCCTACGAGCAGTACTTC
CASSETWAYEQYF
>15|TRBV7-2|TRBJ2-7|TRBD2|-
TGTGCCAGCAGTCGCACCGGGACTACGGGGAGCGAGCAGTACTTC
CASSRTGTTGSEQYF
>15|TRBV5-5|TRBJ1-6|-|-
TGTGCCAGCAGCCTCACGGGACTGCTCAATTCACCCCTCCACTTT
CASSLTGLLNSPLHF
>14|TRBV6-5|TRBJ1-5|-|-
TGTGCCAGCAGCCCTCGCCCAGACAATCAGCCCCAGCATTTT
CASSPRPDNQPQHF
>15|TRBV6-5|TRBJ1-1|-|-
TGTGCCAGCAGTTACTTTGGGCGAAAGAACACTGAAGCTTTCTTT
CASSYFGRKNTEAFF
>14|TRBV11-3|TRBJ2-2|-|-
TGTGCCAGCAGCCGGCACGGAGGCACCGGGGAGCTGTTTTTT
CASSRHGGTGELFF
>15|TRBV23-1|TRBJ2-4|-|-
TGCGCCAGCAGTCAGGGGGCTAATGCCAAAAACATTCAGTACTTC
CASSQGANAKNIQYF
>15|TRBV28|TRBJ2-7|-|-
TGTGCCAGCACCACGTCCGGGACGGCCACCTACGAGCAGTACTTC
CASTTSGTATYEQYF
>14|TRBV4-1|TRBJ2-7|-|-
TGCGCCAGCAGCCAAGATACTAGGGACTACGAGCAGTACTTC
CASSQDTRDYEQYF
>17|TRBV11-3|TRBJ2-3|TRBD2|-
TGTGCCAGCAGTCCGGGGGTAGCGGGACTCTACACAGATACGCAGTATTTT
CASSPGVAGLYTDTQYF
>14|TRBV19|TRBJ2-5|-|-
TGTGCCACCCGGCGAAACCCGTACCAAGAGACCCAGTACTTC
CATRRNPYQETQYF
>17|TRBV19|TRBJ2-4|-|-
TGTGCCAGTAGTATAGATAGCAGAGGCGCTAGGACAAACATTCAGTACTTC
CASSIDSRGARTNIQYF
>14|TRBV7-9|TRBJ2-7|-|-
TGTGCCAGCAGCTTAGAAACAGGGACCTACGAGCAGTACTTC
CASSLETGTYEQYF
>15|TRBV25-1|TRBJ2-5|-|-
TGTGCCAGCAGCAGCCTAGGAGGAGGTCAAGAGACCCAGTACTTC
CASSSLGGGQETQYF
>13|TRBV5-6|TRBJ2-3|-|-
TGTGCCAGCAGCTTGAAGCGAACAGATACGCAGTATTTT
CASSLKRTDTQYF
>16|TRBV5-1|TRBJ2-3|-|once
TGCGCCAGCAGCCCCCGAGGGTTACGGGAGACAGATACGCAGTATTTT
CASSPRGLRETDTQYF
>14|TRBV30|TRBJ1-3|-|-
TGTGCCTGGAGTACAGGGACGACTGGAAACACCATATATTTT
CAWSTGTTGNTIYF
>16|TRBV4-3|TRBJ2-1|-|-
TGCGCCAGCAGCCAAGAGACGGGAGTCGGGCCTTTTGAGCAGTTCTTC
CASSQETGVGPFEQFF
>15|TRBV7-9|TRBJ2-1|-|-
TGTGCCAGCAGCTTAGAAATGGGGCCCTACAATGAGCAGTTCTTC
CASSLEMGPYNEQFF
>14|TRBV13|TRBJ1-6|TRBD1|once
TGTGCCAGCAGGCGGGACAGGGATAATTCACCCCTCCACTTT
CASRRDRDNSPLHF
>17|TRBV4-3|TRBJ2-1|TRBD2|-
TGCGCCAGCAGCCAAACCATAGCGGGACGTTCCTACAATGAGCAGTTCTTC
CASSQTIAGRSYNEQFF
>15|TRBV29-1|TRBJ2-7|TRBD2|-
TGCAGCGTTGAAGCTCGCGGGAGGCCCAATCGGGAGCAGTACTTC
CSVEARGRPNREQYF
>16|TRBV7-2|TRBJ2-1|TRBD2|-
TGTGCCAGCAGGGGACTAGCGGGGTACCCTTACAATGAGCAGTTCTTC
CASRGLAGYPYNEQFF
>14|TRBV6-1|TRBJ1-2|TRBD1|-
TGTGCCAGCAGTGCTGAGACAGGGAGTTATGGCTACACCTTC
CASSAETGSYGYTF
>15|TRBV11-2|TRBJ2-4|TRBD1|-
TGTGCCAGCACCTCTCCAGGGGGCCGGGTAAACATTCAGTACTTC
CASTSPGGRVNIQYF
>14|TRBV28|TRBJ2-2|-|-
TGTGCCAGCCGTCTACAGGGTAACACCGGGGAGCTGTTTTTT
CASRLQGNTGELFF